The 5 T cell receptor beta chains below come from one sample, sequenced in a study of CD8+CD57+ T cells in acquired aplastic anemia. For CDR3 and TCR beta VDJ profiling, genomic DNA was the template used. TCRdb analysed the reads with MiXCR anew, one entry per CDR3 protein. The sample shows just over 400,000 distinct CDR3 sequences, 65% to 80% of them seen only once. Input material: sorted CD4+, CD8+, or CD8+CD57+ T cells (not recorded which) from PBMCs. The source of these receptors is a human donor in good health, serving as a control.

The chain couples TRBV12-3 or TRBV12-4 to TRBJ2-1; 8 bases fit TRBD2. V gave up 6 bases and J gave up 10 bases; unmatched junction bases: 11. The CDR3 has 14 amino acids. CDR3 bases: TGTGCCAGCAGCCCGCGGGGGGAAGTCGGGGAGCAGTTCTTC. It encodes CASSPRGEVGEQFF.

The chain's CDR3 is CASSFSGLRGSTGANVLTF. For the CDR3, the DNA is TGTGCCAGCAGTTTCTCCGGTCTTCGTGGGAGCACTGGGGCCAACGTCCTGACTTTC. The chain uses TRBV9 and TRBJ2-6; tentative D call: TRBD2 (5 bases). The CDR3 length is 19 residues. Trimming stripped 5 bases from V and 2 bases from J, with 23 bases between. Germline V lookup: CDR1 SGDLS, CDR2 YYNGEE. Combining the CDR3 with reference TRBV9 and TRBJ2-6 gives the whole variable domain DSGVTQTPKHLITATGQRVTLRCSPRSGDLSVYWYQQSLDQGLQFLIQYYNGEERAKGNILERFSAQQFPDLHSELNLSSLELGDSALYFCASSFSGLRGSTGANVLTFGAGSRLTVL.

The chain uses TRBV20-1 and TRBJ1-2, with D perhaps TRBD1 (5 bases). The CDR3 contains 13 residues. Between the trimmed V and J ends, which lost 0 bases and 9 bases, there was a span of 14 bases. Germline assignment: CDR1 DFQATT and CDR2 SNEGSKA (reference sequence). The CDR3 region has the DNA TGCAGTGCTAGAGACCAAGGGGCCGGCTGCTACACCTTC. Encoded protein: CSARDQGAGCYTF.

This chain connects TRBV5-1 to TRBJ2-4, with D perhaps given as TRBD1 or TRBD2 (5 bases each). Germline loops: CDR1 SGHRS, CDR2 YFSETQ. The V end was cut by 6 bases, the J end by 1 base, with 17 bases between. CDR3 length: 16 amino acids. The CDR3 is CASTPNYWGAKNIQYF. The CDR3 nucleotides are TGCGCCAGCACCCCGAATTATTGGGGGGCCAAAAACATTCAGTACTTC.

Regarding this clonotype: A much larger clone differs from this one at a single base, so this may be a read error. The rearrangement joins TRBV5-6 to TRBJ2-1; 9 positions match TRBD2. The germline gives CDR1 SGHDT, CDR2 YYEEEE. This CDR3 is built from 16 residues. The CDR3 sequence: CASSFGSGGGYNGQFF. CDR3 nucleotide sequence: TGTGCCAGCAGCTTTGGTAGCGGGGGAGGATACAATGGGCAGTTCTTC.